The 10 T cell receptor beta chains reported below all come from one sample, sequenced in a study of blood T cell repertoires in COVID-19. This table comes from immunoSEQ multiplex PCR, and its TCRdb copy is limited to in-frame clones, with some not included. Altogether about 380,000 clones are present, approximately 88% being singletons, with the ten largest covering around 1.3%. Sequenced sample: peripheral blood. The receptors here all came from a man in his forties with acute or convalescent COVID-19.

The chain carries TRBV30 and TRBJ2-6; 8 positions agree with TRBD1. This CDR3 contains 15 residues. V shed 7 bases and J 0 bases; nucleotides not matched to a gene: 5. Germline loops: CDR1 GTSNPN, CDR2 SVGIG (reference sequence). CDR3 coding DNA: TGTGCCTCTCAGGGGGCCTCCTCTGGGGCCAACGTCCTGACTTTC. This translates into CASQGASSGANVLTF.

The rearrangement uses TRBV28 and TRBJ1-4; 12 bases agree with TRBD1. Germline CDR1 MDHEN, CDR2 SYDVKM. V lost 3 bases to trimming and J lost 8 bases; unmatched junction nucleotides: 7. The CDR3 has 16 residues. The CDR3 region has the DNA TGTGCCAGCAGTTTGGGAGAGGGACAGGGGGCAGAAAAACTGTTTTTT. Its protein product is CASSLGEGQGAEKLFF.

This sequence joins TRBV19 and TRBJ1-1; D gene unclear. The germline gives CDR1 LNHDA, CDR2 SQIVND (reference sequence). The CDR3 is 14 residues long. V gave up 5 bases and J gave up 1 base, with 11 bases separating them. CDR3 region: CASSGRLKNTEAFF. In DNA form, the CDR3 reads TGTGCCAGTAGTGGCAGGCTGAAGAACACTGAAGCTTTCTTT.

This clone was detected only once. This sequence joins TRBV5-4 and TRBJ1-1; 9 bases map to TRBD1. J lost 1 base, V lost 4 bases, and 8 bases had no gene match. Germline loops: CDR1 SGHNT, CDR2 YYREEE (reference sequence). The CDR3 length is 16 residues. CDR3 DNA: TGTGCCAGCAGCCGGGACTCGGGACAGGGGAACACTGAAGCTTTCTTT. This encodes CASSRDSGQGNTEAFF.

This chain links TRBV12-3 or TRBV12-4 with TRBJ1-2; D is perhaps TRBD1 (6 bases). V gave up 6 bases and J gave up 8 bases, with 16 bases separating them. CDR3 size: 13 residues. CDR3 sequence reads: CASSLDRRPGYTF. The CDR3 DNA reads as TGTGCCAGCAGCCTTGACAGGCGTCCAGGCTACACCTTC.

This chain joins TRBV6-5 and TRBJ2-4; D perhaps matches TRBD1 (6 bases). The CDR3 has 14 amino acids. Trimming stripped 6 bases from V and 0 bases from J, with 9 bases between. CDR1 is MNHEY and CDR2 is SVGAGI in the germline V gene. The CDR3 loop reads CASRDRLAKNIQYF. CDR3 in DNA: TGTGCCAGCAGAGACAGGCTAGCCAAAAACATTCAGTACTTC.

The V gene is TRBV3-1 (or the pseudogene TRBV3-2), the J gene TRBJ1-5; 7 bases are shared with TRBD1. The germline gives CDR1 LGHDT, CDR2 YNNKEL (reference sequence). The length of the CDR3 is 14 residues. V trimming: 1 base; J trimming: 7 bases; junction bases outside the gene matches: 4. CDR3 region: CASSQGLTGQPQHF. The CDR3 DNA reads TGTGCCAGCAGCCAAGGACTGACAGGGCAGCCCCAGCATTTT.

V is TRBV4-2 and J is TRBJ1-2, with 11 bases lining up with TRBD1. The V and J ends lost 4 bases and 8 bases, in that order; junction bases with no gene match: 6. Germline CDR1 reads LGHNA; CDR2 reads YNFKEQ. The CDR3 has 14 residues. CDR3 sequence: CASSPGQGVRGYTF. CDR3 bases: TGTGCCAGCAGCCCGGGACAGGGGGTTCGGGGCTACACCTTC.

DNA for the CDR3: TGTGCCAGCAGCCGGACAGGGGTAGGCTATGGCTACACCTTC. Translation: CASSRTGVGYGYTF. V usage is TRBV3-1 (or the pseudogene TRBV3-2) and J usage is TRBJ1-2; TRBD1 agrees at 9 bases. Looked up from germline, CDR1 is LGHDT and CDR2 is YNNKEL (reference sequence). The CDR3 loop spans 14 amino acids. Trimming removed 4 bases from V and 4 bases from J; junction bases left unmatched: 4.

The chain is built from TRBV29-1 and TRBJ1-6, with TRBD1 matching over 7 bases. The junction had 11 bases not matched to a gene; V was cut back by 7 bases and J by 8 bases. Germline assignment: CDR1 SQVTM and CDR2 ANQGSEA. The CDR3 has 14 amino acids. This chain's CDR3 is CSASQGNRDSPLHF. CDR3 nucleotides: TGCAGCGCCTCACAGGGGAATAGGGATTCACCCCTCCACTTT.